This paragraph reports one T cell receptor (beta chain). Clones were sequenced by immunoSEQ multiplex PCR, and TCRdb holds only the in-frame ones, with some missing. Of about 140,000 clones listed, around nine tenths are singletons. The data were taken from a study of control samples from healthy donors and cancer patients. This receptor was identified in a man between 18 and 29 years old in good health. Sequenced material: blood.

The chain's CDR3 is CASSTKGGTDTQYF. The CDR3 bases are TGTGCCAGCAGTACGAAAGGGGGCACAGATACGCAGTATTTT. The genes are TRBV7-3 and TRBJ2-3, with a possible D match to TRBD1 (5 bases). Germline V gene lookup returns CDR1 SGHTA and CDR2 FQGTGA. The CDR3 length is 14 residues. Trimming took 6 bases from V and 1 from J, leaving 11 bases between them.